The clone carrying this TCR beta chain was counted only a few times. Its antigen is as yet unknown. This entry is derived from a study of regulatory T cells in long-lasting Graves disease. Study findings and constraints: A greater number of public clonotypes (2,741) was shared by persistent patients than by new patients (just over 950). Blood alone, not thyroid tissue, was studied.

The time point: persistent/refractory GD, antithyroid drugs over 5 years with positive TRAb. Preparation of the TCR library used RNA extracted from PBMCs. iRepertoire HTBI primers and Arm-PCR of CDR3 regions built TCR beta libraries. MiXCR, applied by TCRdb to the multiplex PCR reads, yields one record per CDR3 protein. The table shows 500,000 to 800,000 distinct CDR3 sequences, with around 30% occurring only once. The CDR3 is 14 residues long. Deletions cut 5 bases from V and 4 bases from J, with 15 bases between. Germline loops: CDR1 SGHAT, CDR2 FQNNGV. The J gene is TRBJ2-7, the V gene TRBV11-2; TRBD1 might be the D (6 bases). Sequencing was performed on peripheral blood mononuclear cells (PBMCs), taken when the disease was refractory, from a patient treated with antithyroid drugs. The sequence derives from a female donor with Graves disease. The CDR3 nucleotides read TGTGCCAGCAGCCCCGGACAGATATTGTACGAGCAGTACTTC. As protein: CASSPGQILYEQYF.